This TCR beta chain was obtained from a study of blood T cells in healthy people across ages (dated by TCRdb to 2015 to 2017). Background for the entire study: In model experiments, roughly one uniquely barcoded TCR beta cDNA molecule per two T cells was captured by template switching. The study analyzed two additional independent replicas of 1 million unique cDNA reads from the same blood draw for two donors, one aged 18 to 30 and one aged 80 or older. Donors of different ages were randomly distributed across sequencing lanes to avoid experimental bias. The study measured age-related changes in TCR beta repertoire diversity using deep sequencing normalized with unique cDNA molecular identifiers. The donors were split into four age groups: young (average 16 years), middle-aged (roughly 40), aged (about 62) and long-lived (about 82). General findings and caveats noted by the study authors: As age increased, observed TCR beta diversity per million T cells dropped in a roughly linear way, and a significant reduction was already evident by age roughly 40. Estimates of total diversity from one million sequenced T cells were regarded as lower bounds and underestimates. Since profiling was done on bulk unsorted PBMCs, naive and antigen-experienced compartments could not be conclusively compared. A strong correlation was found between observed TCR beta diversity and the percentage of naive T cells measured by flow cytometry. Donor CMV infection status was unknown, potentially confounding age-related changes in expanded clonotypes. Compared with the aged group, the long-lived group had more naive CD4+ T cells, fewer expanded clones and increased TCR diversity, a pattern suggesting age selection.

The method was 5' RACE. The sequencing machine was an Illumina HiSeq 2500. The second PCR ran for roughly 7 to 11 cycles and used a J-beta primer mix along with a sample-barcoded 5' primer. A unique molecular identifier was introduced onto each TCR beta cDNA molecule by a template-switch 5' adaptor carrying 12 random nucleotides. Each sample yielded at least 3 million CDR3-containing paired-end reads. All of the RNA was converted into first-strand cDNA using the Mint cDNA synthesis kit, with a TRBC-specific oligonucleotide serving as the primer. All cDNA was treated with uracil-DNA glycosylase and then went through a first 18-cycle PCR with the universal primers M1SS and BC2_uni_R. The study's own analysis went as follows. Normalization of each sample was performed by random selection of 1 million high-quality reads, each carrying a distinct molecular identifier. Reads with shared molecular identifiers were discarded instead of being binned into consensus sequences. MiTCR, with a Q25 quality threshold and the strictest error-elimination algorithm, was used for CDR3 identification, clonotype clustering and error correction. A nonparametric unseen species model with Euler transformation was used to estimate a lower bound on total TCR beta diversity. TCRdb reworked the public reads: Q25 trimming with fastp, MiXCR clone assembly, productive beta chains retained. Entries that share a CDR3 protein sequence are merged under the most common genes and DNA. The V and J calls shown here were made by TCRdb, not taken from the authors' results. The sample table records about 690,000 distinct CDR3 sequences; approximately 40% of these occur just once. Of the sample, around 30% is held by the ten largest clones.

The donors were roughly 40 Caucasian individuals from Russia, aged roughly 6 to 100 years, who were systemically healthy. Each donor gave approximately 10 milliliters of peripheral blood, collected into EDTA-treated Vacutainer tubes. Ficoll-Paque density-gradient centrifugation was used to isolate PBMCs, with at least 6.5 million per sample. Trizol reagent was used to extract total RNA from PBMCs, with at least 6 micrograms per sample. The percentages of naive CD45RAhigh/CD27high T cells were determined by flow cytometry on a PBMC aliquot from every donor. Looking up the germline V gene yields CDR1 MNHEY and CDR2 SVGEGT. Trimming at the junction amounts to 0 bases on V and 4 bases on J, and the germline ends lie 13 bases apart. From the cysteine through the phenylalanine, the CDR3 covers 16 amino acids. Here the CDR3 DNA is all that survives: 48 bases in frame from base 1. For this clonotype: It has no known antigen specificity. The sample holds no much larger clone one base away, and base qualities are not on file.

The TCR originated in an older man in good health. Sequenced material: blood. This receptor chain uses TRBV6-2 or TRBV6-3 and TRBJ2-1; no D gene is confidently identified. The nucleotide sequence is given as TGTGCCAGCAGTTACTCGACGGGCCAAGTTTACAATGAGCAGTTCTTC. This sequence encodes CASSYSTGQVYNEQFF.